This T cell receptor (beta chain) was obtained from a study of blood T cell repertoires in COVID-19. The wider study: COVID-19 samples from acute and convalescent phases originated in the United States, Italy and Spain. In each case, the material was cDNA or gDNA derived from T cells, B-cell-depleted T cells, or PBMCs.

Germline values: CDR1 SQVTM, CDR2 ANQGSEA. Trimming cost V 7 bases and J 1 base, with 10 bases left between them. The CDR3 loop spans 12 amino acids. In the original processing: By means of reference gene primer amplification, nucleated cell counts were estimated. Measured with immunoSEQ multiplex PCR; TCRdb has only the in-frame clones, and not every one. V, J and clone size were drawn from that table, and D and trimming were deduced from the DNA. Of roughly 120,000 clones listed, less than 85% are singletons. This chain links TRBV29-1 with TRBJ1-1; perhaps TRBD1 as D (5 bases). This TCR was recovered from a man aged 30-40 years with acute or convalescent COVID-19. What was sequenced was peripheral blood. CDR3 in DNA: TGCAGCGCCCAAAGGGGGAACACTGAAGCTTTCTTT. Translation gives CSAQRGNTEAFF.